This TCR beta chain is from a study of vaccination effects on CD4 cells after COVID-19. Study context: Following the second dose by a median of 72 days, the post-vaccine samples were obtained.

Antigen-specific CD4+ T cells expanded by the ViraFEST assay with viral peptide pools were then sequenced. Following a roughly ten-day culture, CD4+ T cells were purified. Each participant received a vaccine that was either BNT162b2 or mRNA-1273, given as two doses. Vaccine recipients had no previous SARS-CoV-2 infection; their nucleocapsid antibodies were negative. Using immunoSEQ multiplex PCR, the repertoire was profiled, and TCRdb retains in-frame clones only, with some absent. There are around 30,000 clones in the sample; around three quarters occur only once, and approximately 12% lies in the top ten. On this clone itself: As yet, its antigen is unknown.

The sequencing used CD4+ T cells from PBMCs cultured with HCoV-229E spike peptides, collected after COVID-19 vaccination. This receptor was identified in a human donor who received a COVID-19 vaccine.

The CDR3 sequence is CASSEQGMAYEQYF. In nucleotides, the CDR3 is TGCGCCAGCAGTGAGCAGGGGATGGCCTACGAGCAGTACTTC. The chain has TRBV10-1 and TRBJ2-7, with a weak D call TRBD1 (6 bases). The V end was cut by 2 bases, the J end by 2 bases, with 10 bases between. The germline CDR1 and CDR2 sequences are WNHNN and SYGVQD (reference sequence). This CDR3 comprises 14 residues.